This TCR beta chain was identified in a study of memory CD4+ T cells and cytomegalovirus serostatus. Under the authors' procedure: Out-of-frame sequences were removed, leaving 2 million or so distinct TCRbeta sequences. Method: immunoSEQ multiplex PCR; TCRdb's copy keeps in-frame clones and lacks some. V and J calls and clone size are copied from that table; D and trimming were computed from the DNA. This sample yields approximately 27,000 clones, of which 75% to 80% are seen a single time; roughly 1.1% belongs to the top ten. Single viable CD3+CD4+CD8-CD45RO+ cells were sorted as the memory CD4+ T cells. Serum IgG to CMV pp150, pp28, p38 and p52 defined serostatus. After thawing, CD4+ T cells were positively selected. This clone appeared a few times. This CDR3 region has 15 residues. Deletions cut 1 base from V and 3 bases from J, with 10 bases between. Germline CDR1 and CDR2: SGHDN and FVKESK.

The clonotype was recovered from an adult in good health and CMV-seronegative. Source material: memory CD4+ T cells from blood. The chain links TRBV14 to TRBJ1-5; no reliable D call. The CDR3 nucleotides are TGTGCCAGCAGCCAAGGAGGCGGATACAATCAGCCCCAGCATTTT. Translation: CASSQGGGYNQPQHF.